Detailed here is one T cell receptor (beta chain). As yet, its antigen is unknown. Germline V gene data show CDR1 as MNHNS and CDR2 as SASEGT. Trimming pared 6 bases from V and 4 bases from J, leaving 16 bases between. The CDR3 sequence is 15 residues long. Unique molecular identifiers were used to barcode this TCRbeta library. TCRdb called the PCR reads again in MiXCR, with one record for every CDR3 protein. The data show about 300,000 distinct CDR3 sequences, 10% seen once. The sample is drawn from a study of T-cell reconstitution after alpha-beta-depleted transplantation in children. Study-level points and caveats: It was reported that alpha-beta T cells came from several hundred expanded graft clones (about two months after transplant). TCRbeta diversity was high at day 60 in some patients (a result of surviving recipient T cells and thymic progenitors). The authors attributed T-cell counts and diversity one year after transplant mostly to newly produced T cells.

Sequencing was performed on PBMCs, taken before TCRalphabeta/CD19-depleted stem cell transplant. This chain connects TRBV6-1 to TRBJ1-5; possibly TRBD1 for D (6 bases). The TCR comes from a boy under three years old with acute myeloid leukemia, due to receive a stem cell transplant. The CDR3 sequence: CASRRMGTLNQPQHF. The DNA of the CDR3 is TGTGCCAGCAGAAGGATGGGGACACTAAATCAGCCCCAGCATTTT.